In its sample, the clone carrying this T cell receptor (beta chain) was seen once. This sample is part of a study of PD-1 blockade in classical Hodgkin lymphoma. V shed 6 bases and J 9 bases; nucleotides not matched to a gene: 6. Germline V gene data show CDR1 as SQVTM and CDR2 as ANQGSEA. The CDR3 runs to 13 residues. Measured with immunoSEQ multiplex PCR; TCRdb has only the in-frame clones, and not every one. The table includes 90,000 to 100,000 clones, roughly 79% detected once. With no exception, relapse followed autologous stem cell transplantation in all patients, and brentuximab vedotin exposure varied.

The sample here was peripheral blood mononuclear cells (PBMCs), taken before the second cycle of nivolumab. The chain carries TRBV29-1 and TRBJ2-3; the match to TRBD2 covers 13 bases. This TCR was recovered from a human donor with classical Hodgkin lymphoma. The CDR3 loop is CSVSTSGGPTQYF. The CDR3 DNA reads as TGCAGCGTGTCGACTAGCGGGGGGCCAACGCAGTATTTT.